This paragraph reports one T cell receptor (beta chain). Germline trimming cut 5 bases from V and 3 bases from J; bases unmatched to any gene: 3. Per the germline V gene, CDR1 is SGHAT and CDR2 is FQNNGV. The CDR3 runs to 16 residues. These data originate in a study of blood T cell repertoires in COVID-19. Study in general: The United States, Italy and Spain were the sources of the acute and convalescent COVID-19 samples. Nucleic acid was either cDNA or gDNA, and it came from T cells, B-cell-depleted T cells, or PBMCs.

Authors' data handling: Reference gene primer amplification in the assay estimated nucleated cell counts. TCRdb's copy holds only in-frame clones and misses some; the assay was immunoSEQ multiplex PCR. V, J and clone size were drawn from that table, and D and trimming were deduced from the DNA. This sample carries approximately 80,000 clones, roughly four fifths of them seen once, and the ten largest clones take 10%. The receptor was isolated from a man aged 55 to 69 with acute or convalescent COVID-19. The chain employs TRBV11-2 and TRBJ2-5, with 16 bases aligning to TRBD2. The source material was peripheral blood. The CDR3 DNA follows: TGTGCCAGCAGCCGTGGGACTAGCGGGGGGGAAGAGACCCAGTACTTC. Protein: CASSRGTSGGEETQYF.